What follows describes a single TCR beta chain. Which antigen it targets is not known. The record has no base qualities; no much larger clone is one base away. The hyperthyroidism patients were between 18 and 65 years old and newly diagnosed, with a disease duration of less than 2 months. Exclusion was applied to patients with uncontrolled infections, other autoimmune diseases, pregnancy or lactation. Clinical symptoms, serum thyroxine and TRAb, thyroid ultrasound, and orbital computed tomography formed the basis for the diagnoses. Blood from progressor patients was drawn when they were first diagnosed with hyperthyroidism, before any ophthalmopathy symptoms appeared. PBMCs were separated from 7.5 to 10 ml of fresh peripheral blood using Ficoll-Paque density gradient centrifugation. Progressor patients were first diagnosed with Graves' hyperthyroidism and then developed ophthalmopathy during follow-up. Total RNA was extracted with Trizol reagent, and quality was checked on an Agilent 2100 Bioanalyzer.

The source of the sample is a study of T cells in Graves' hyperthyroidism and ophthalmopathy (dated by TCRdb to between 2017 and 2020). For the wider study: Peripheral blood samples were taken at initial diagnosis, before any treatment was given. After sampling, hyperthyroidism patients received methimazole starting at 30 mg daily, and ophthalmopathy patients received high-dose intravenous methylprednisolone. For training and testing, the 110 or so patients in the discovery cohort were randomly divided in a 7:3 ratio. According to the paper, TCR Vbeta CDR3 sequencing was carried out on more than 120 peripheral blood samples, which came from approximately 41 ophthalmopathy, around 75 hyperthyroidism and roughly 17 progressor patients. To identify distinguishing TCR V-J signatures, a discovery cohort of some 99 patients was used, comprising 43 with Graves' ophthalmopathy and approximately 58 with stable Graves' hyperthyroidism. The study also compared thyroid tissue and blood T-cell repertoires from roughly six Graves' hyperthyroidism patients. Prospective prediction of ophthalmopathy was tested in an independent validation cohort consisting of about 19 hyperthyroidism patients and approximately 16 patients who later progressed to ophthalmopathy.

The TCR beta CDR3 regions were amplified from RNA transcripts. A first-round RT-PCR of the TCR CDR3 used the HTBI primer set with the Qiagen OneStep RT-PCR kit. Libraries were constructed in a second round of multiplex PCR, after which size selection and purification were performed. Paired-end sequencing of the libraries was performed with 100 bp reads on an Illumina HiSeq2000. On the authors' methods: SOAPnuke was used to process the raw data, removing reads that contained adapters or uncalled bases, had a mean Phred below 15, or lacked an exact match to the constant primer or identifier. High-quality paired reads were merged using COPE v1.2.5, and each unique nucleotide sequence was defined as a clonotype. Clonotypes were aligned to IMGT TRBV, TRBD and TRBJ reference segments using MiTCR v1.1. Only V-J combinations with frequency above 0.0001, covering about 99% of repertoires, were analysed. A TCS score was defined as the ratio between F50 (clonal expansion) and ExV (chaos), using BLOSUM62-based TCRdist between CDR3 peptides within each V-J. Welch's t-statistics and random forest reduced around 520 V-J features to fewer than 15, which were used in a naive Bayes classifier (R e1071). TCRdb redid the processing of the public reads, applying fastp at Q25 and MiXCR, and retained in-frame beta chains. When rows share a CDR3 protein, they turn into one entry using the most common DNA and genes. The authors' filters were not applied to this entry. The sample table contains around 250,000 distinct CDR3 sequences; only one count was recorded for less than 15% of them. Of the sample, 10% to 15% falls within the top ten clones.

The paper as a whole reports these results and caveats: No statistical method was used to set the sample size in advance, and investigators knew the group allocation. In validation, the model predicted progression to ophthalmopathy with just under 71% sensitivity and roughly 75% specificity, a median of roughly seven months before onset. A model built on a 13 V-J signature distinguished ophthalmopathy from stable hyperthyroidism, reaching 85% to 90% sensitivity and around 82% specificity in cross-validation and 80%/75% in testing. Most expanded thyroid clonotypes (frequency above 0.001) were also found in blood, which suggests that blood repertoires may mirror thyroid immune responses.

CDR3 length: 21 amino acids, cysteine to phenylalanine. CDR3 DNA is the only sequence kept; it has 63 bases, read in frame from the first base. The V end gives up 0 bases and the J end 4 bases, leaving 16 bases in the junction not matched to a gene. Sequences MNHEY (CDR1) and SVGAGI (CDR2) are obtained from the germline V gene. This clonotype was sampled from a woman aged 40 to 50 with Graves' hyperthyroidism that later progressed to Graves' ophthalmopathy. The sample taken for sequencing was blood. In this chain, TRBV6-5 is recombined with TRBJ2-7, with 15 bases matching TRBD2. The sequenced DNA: TGTGCCAGCAGTTACTCACAACCGTCCGGGACTAGCGGGAGGCTTGGGTACGAGCAGTACTTC. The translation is CASSYSQPSGTSGRLGYEQYF.